The source of this T cell receptor beta chain is a study of cytomegalovirus exposure and HLA in healthy donors (dated by TCRdb to 2015 to 2018). Regarding the study in general: According to an earlier analysis of 587 of the donors, roughly 180 million T cells yielded 117 million unique TCR beta sequences and about 300 Gb of sequence data. Approximately 300 gigabases of sequencing data and tens of millions of unique TCR sequences were included in an early release covering roughly 700 HLA-typed donors. Of the approximately 400 genotyped donors, approximately 80% fell in the genetic ancestry cluster associated with self-reported Caucasian donors. The study aimed to test whether cataloging public T cell receptors could reveal signatures of past pathogen exposure. The study profiled the T cell repertoires of about 640 subjects by immunosequencing and related them to cytomegalovirus serostatus. A separate validation cohort of some 130 different subjects was used in addition to the roughly 700-subject first cohort. High-throughput TCR immunosequencing, statistical association of individual TCRs with disease status, and machine learning were combined to predict cytomegalovirus infection status. A later analysis re-examined previously published TCR beta repertoires from 610 or so donors and added high-resolution HLA genotyping to investigate patterns of TCR occurrence. In the later analysis, no new phenotypic data were used to find candidate immune exposures; instead, reliance was placed on TCR beta sequences and their occurrence across donors. An earlier analysis of around 640 of the donors used high-throughput TCR beta sequencing to judge whether each TCR beta V gene segment behaved as functional or pseudogenic. Donor age, sex, ethnicity and CMV serostatus were collected together with the repertoire data. A later genetic analysis took genome-wide SNP genotypes for about three fifths of the roughly 700 donors and used that subset as a discovery cohort. Every repertoire in the discovery cohort had been generated on one and the same sequencing platform. HLA typing included class I and class II loci at four-digit resolution. Typing coverage varied by locus: roughly 629-640 donors for A, B, C, DRB1 and DQB1; roughly 500 for DQA1; approximately 570 for DPA1; 400 to 480 for DPB1. Five DR-DQ haplotypes were treated as single units for association and clustering because of strong linkage in the cohort. Across 398 genotyped donors of the cohort, an average of roughly 230,000 unique TCR beta nucleotide sequences per donor were sequenced, and 15% to 20% of those sequences were non-productive. Summary of the overall study and its limitations: The sequencing pipeline was judged likely to have produced a cluster of highly shared sequence variants as a technical artifact. Because HLA typing was unavailable for some donors at each locus, only the typed subset was used in association tests. Sequencing depth was assumed to be roughly uniform across donors in the presence/absence analyses, though that assumption may not hold. The 87-base-pair reads could not distinguish some IMGT-functional V segments, including TRBV6-2 and TRBV6-3, so those segments were excluded. In a later analysis, several top co-occurrence clusters were reported to appear linked to parvovirus B19, influenza, CMV and Epstein-Barr virus. A total of 164 TCR beta chains were listed by the study as associated with cytomegalovirus. Strong co-occurrence of HLA alleles, especially DR and DQ, made assigning TCR associations to individual alleles difficult. The earlier analysis of almost 600 of the donors excluded about 16 rarely observed V segments, including chromosome 9 orphons, because counts were too low. A further reported finding was that TCR beta sequences accurately predicted the HLA-A and HLA-B alleles for most subjects in the first cohort. Immune exposure information for the cohort was limited to CMV serostatus. The authors suggested that the approach could potentially be extended to other disease states and immunological phenotypes. A later genetic analysis reported fewer N-insertions in productive TCRs among donors in an Asian-associated ancestry cluster than the roughly 640-donor mean. Cytomegalovirus status was reported to be diagnosed by the classifier with high specificity and sensitivity in both the original and validation cohorts. Three of the identified cytomegalovirus-associated TCR beta chains were confirmed in vitro to be specific for cytomegalovirus antigens. In a later analysis, TCR association rates were found to vary across HLA loci, with the most associated TCRs seen for DRB1 alleles and the fewest for HLA-C alleles. According to a later analysis, most CMV-associated TCR beta chains appeared to be HLA-restricted, and the HLA associations seemed to be driven largely by CMV exposure. Broadly in line with IMGT annotations, most TCR beta V segments showed up in productive rearrangements about 90% or about 30% of the time in an earlier analysis of several hundred of the donors. At a false discovery rate of 0.05, a later analysis linked roughly 17,000 TCR beta sequences to specific HLA alleles. This cohort had only TCR beta chains sequenced, and the lack of alpha or paired-chain data limited which features could be detected. V-gene and J-gene trimming of TCR beta chains was associated with a missense DCLRE1C variant in a later genetic analysis, and the association was replicated in an independent cohort. Most TCR sequences were observed very rarely across donors, whereas some public TCRs were present in many individuals. In a later analysis, HLA-associated TCR beta chains showed more clonal expansion and lower generation probabilities than non-associated chains that were equally common. Correlated functional status among segregating V segments might reflect linkage disequilibrium, but an unknown experimental factor could not be ruled out.

V lost 0 bases and J lost 2 bases; the stretch between them is 25 bases long. From the germline V gene, CDR1 is MGHRA and CDR2 is YSYEKL. The CDR3 covers 20 residues, taking in both the cysteine and the phenylalanine. The CDR3 DNA has 60 bases and is translated from base 1. Remarks on this clone: The specificity of this receptor is unknown. Base qualities are missing; no much larger clone stands one base away.

The cohort consisted of fewer than 700 healthy bone marrow donors. Cohort members were all nominally healthy when sampled, although unrecorded immune exposures were likely present. The donor was CMV seronegative and belonged to the group of 380 or so seronegative cohort members. A peripheral blood sample was provided by each donor, and peripheral blood mononuclear cells were used for TCR beta sequencing. The Qiagen DNeasy Blood Extraction Kit was used to extract genomic DNA from the blood cell samples. Libraries came from the immunoSEQ multiplex PCR assay. For the multiplex PCR, a mixture combining 60 forward primers for TCR Vbeta segments and 13 reverse primers for TCR Jbeta segments was used. A multiplex PCR assay on genomic DNA amplified the CDR3 region of rearranged TCR beta genes. Amplified TCR beta libraries were sequenced as 87-base-pair reads on the Illumina HiSeq System. Per the source publication's procedure: A later analysis tallied around 82 million unique TCR beta chains across the 650 to 750 repertoires, and about 12 million of those chains were shared by two or more donors. To remove PCR and sequencing errors, raw reads were error-corrected and collapsed into unique sequences using a nearest-neighbor algorithm that merged closely related sequences. CDR3 sequences were aligned to IMGT reference sequences to assign V, D and J gene segments. For a sequence to be retained, a match of at least six nucleotides was required to both a V gene segment and a J gene segment. Rearrangements were called productive when the CDR3 lacked stop codons and stayed in frame with V and J; all others were non-productive. Following IMGT convention, CDR3 was defined as the stretch from the second conserved V-encoded cysteine to the conserved J-encoded phenylalanine. Sequences without an unambiguous match to a single V gene segment were excluded from the earlier analysis of 450 to 650 of the donors. In an earlier analysis of some 590 of the donors, a V segment was called functional when productive rearrangements were above 56.7%, and segregating when the standard deviation between donors exceeded 5%. A statistical classification framework was built for diagnosing cytomegalovirus status from the catalog of TCR beta chain sequences. In a later analysis, TCR nucleotide sequences were compared against IMGT/GENE-DB human TR gene sequences so that V and J genes could be assigned. Using the TCRdist pipeline, a later analysis assigned CDR3 sequences along with most-parsimonious VDJ recombination scenarios. In a later analysis, each TCR beta chain was defined by its CDR3 amino acid sequence together with its V-gene family, and reads without a unique V-gene family were excluded. To address suspected cross-contamination and a sequencing artifact, a later analysis removed several hundred highly shared, low-generation-probability nucleotide sequences. For each public chain, a later analysis derived a clonal expansion index from normalized ranks of inferred template counts within each repertoire. A later analysis computed generation probabilities with a VDJ recombination model fitted to out-of-frame rearrangements, and checked the results against IGoR. In a later analysis, hypergeometric tests were used to score TCR-TCR, TCR-HLA and TCR-CMV co-occurrence, with a repertoire-size bias correction applied to TCR pairs. In a later analysis, false discovery rates were estimated by permuting HLA or CMV assignments 20 times. In a later analysis, co-occurring TCRs were grouped with DBSCAN, and TCRdist sequence similarity was added when clustering was performed within HLA-allele-positive subsets. For co-occurrence clustering, repertoires with fewer than 30,000 or more than 120,000 public chains were excluded, along with roughly 5 repertoires with anomalous nucleotide sharing. Held by TCRdb, this immuneACCESS table contains in-frame sequences only and omits some clones. Under half of the omission traces to an unresolved V gene where checked; the cause of the rest is unknown. For V, J and clone size, that table is used; D and trimming come from the DNA. Within this sample are about 210,000 clones, with roughly 78% of them counted one time only. The top ten clones comprise about 0.45% of the sample.

The V and J segments used are TRBV4-1 and TRBJ1-2, with a weak D call of TRBD1 (5 bases match). This sequence was found in a boy aged 5-17 years in good health and CMV-seronegative. Sequenced input: PBMCs. The DNA is as follows: TGCGCCAGCAGCCAAGATGGGTCAGGACCGGGGGGAGGTATCAACTATGGCTACACCTTC. Its protein reads: CASSQDGSGPGGGINYGYTF.